This TCR beta chain was observed in a study of CD8 T cells in Susac syndrome. It was with random hexamers that 0.5 to 1 ug RNA was reverse transcribed. Amplification of TCR beta CDR3 across 54 Vbeta and 13 Jbeta was performed with immunoSEQ multiplex PCR. TCRdb ran MiXCR on the immunoSEQ multiplex PCR reads and lists one entry per CDR3 protein. The repertoire includes roughly 160,000 distinct CDR3 sequences, around 96% of them detected once, and roughly 0.13% sits in the top ten. CDR1 and CDR2 (germline): SEHNR, FQNEAQ (reference sequence). V was cut by 7 bases and J by 5 bases, with 17 bases left in between. The CDR3 is made up of 14 amino acids.

The V call is TRBV7-9, the J call TRBJ2-5, with D perhaps being TRBD1 or TRBD2 (6 bases each). Sequenced sample: CD4+ T cells from PBMCs. The source of this sequence is a human donor in good health. This CDR3 reads CASILGGAWETQYF. The CDR3 DNA reads TGTGCCAGCATCCTGGGGGGCGCATGGGAGACCCAGTACTTC.